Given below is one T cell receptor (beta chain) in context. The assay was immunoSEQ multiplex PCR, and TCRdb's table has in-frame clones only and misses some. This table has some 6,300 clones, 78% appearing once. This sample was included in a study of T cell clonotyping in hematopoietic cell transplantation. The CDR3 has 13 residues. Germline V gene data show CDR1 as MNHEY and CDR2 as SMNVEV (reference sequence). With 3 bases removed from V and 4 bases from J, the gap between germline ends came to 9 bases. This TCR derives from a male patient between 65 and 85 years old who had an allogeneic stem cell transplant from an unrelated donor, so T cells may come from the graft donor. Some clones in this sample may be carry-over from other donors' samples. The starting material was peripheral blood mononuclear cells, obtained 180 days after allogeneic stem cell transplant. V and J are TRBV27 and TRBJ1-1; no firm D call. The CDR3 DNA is TGTGCCAGCAGTTTGAAGGGCAGCACTGAAGCTTTCTTT. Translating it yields CASSLKGSTEAFF.